This T cell receptor (beta chain) emerged from a study of shared clonotypes between healthy human individuals. V was pared by 7 bases and J by 1 base, with 11 bases of the junction left unmatched. Germline V gives CDR1 MDHEN, CDR2 SYDVKM. The CDR3 has 16 residues. TCRdb keeps only in-frame clones here, not all; method: immunoSEQ multiplex PCR. This sample has over a million clones; roughly 96% occur once, and the top ten carry approximately 1%. This TCR derives from a man aged 25-40 years in good health. Sequenced sample: naive CD4+ T cells sorted from blood. Subset indicated: CD45RA+ positively selected. V usage is TRBV28 and J usage is TRBJ2-3; 7 bases align to TRBD1. CDR3 bases: TGTGCCAGCAACCGGTTGGGGACAGCGGGCACAGATACGCAGTATTTT. Translation gives CASNRLGTAGTDTQYF.